This entry lists 21 T cell receptor beta chains sequenced from one sample in a study of blood T cell repertoires in COVID-19 (dated by TCRdb to the early 2020s). Receptor libraries were prepared by the immunoSEQ multiplex PCR assay. What TCRdb holds here is the immuneACCESS table cut down to in-frame rearrangements. Part of the clones is not present; checked against another copy, under half of the missing clones reflect an unresolved V gene, and the others are unexplained. The sample profile shows about 180,000 clones; 65% to 90% of them were found once. The biggest ten clones account for about 8.6% of the sample. The sequencing input was peripheral blood. These TCRs come from a man aged 50-59 years with active or convalescent COVID-19.

The V gene is TRBV15, the J gene TRBJ1-1; no firm D call. The germline CDR1 and CDR2 sequences are LNHNV and YYDKDF (reference sequence). The CDR3 sequence is 15 residues long. Trimming took off 5 bases at V and 5 bases at J, with 18 bases between the two ends. The CDR3 spells CATSPRRGRETEAFF. The CDR3 DNA is TGTGCCACCAGCCCCCGGCGTGGGAGGGAGACTGAAGCTTTCTTT. Filled out from reference TRBV15 and TRBJ1-1, the complete variable domain reads DAMVIQNPRYQVTQFGKPVTLSCSQTLNHNVMYWYQQKSSQAPKLLFHYYDKDFNNEADTPDNFQSRRPNTSFCFLDIRSPGLGDTAMYLCATSPRRGRETEAFFGQGTRLTVV.

The chain recombines TRBV30 with TRBJ1-2; no reliable D call. The length of the CDR3 is 13 residues. The V and J ends lost 4 bases and 2 bases respectively, with 11 bases between them. Germline CDR1 and CDR2: GTSNPN and SVGIG (reference sequence). The CDR3 DNA is TGTGCCTGGACGTTCGGGGTAAACTATGGCTACACCTTC. Its protein product is CAWTFGVNYGYTF.

The chain links TRBV30 to TRBJ1-6; TRBD1 matches 10 bases. Germline loops: CDR1 GTSNPN, CDR2 SVGIG (reference sequence). V was pared by 3 bases and J by 9 bases, with 11 bases of the junction left unmatched. The CDR3 runs 16 residues. This CDR3 is CAWSLARGQGISPLHF. CDR3 DNA sequence: TGTGCCTGGAGCCTAGCTCGGGGACAGGGGATTTCACCCCTCCACTTT. The full variable domain, completed using reference TRBV30 and TRBJ1-6, is SQTIHQWPATLVQPVGSPLSLECTVEGTSNPNLYWYRQAAGRGLQLLFYSVGIGQISSEVPQNLSASRPQDRQFILSSKKLLLSDSGFYLCAWSLARGQGISPLHFGNGTRLTVT.

CDR3 sequence (DNA): TGTGCCAGCACCCTAACCAGACTAGCGGAAAACAATGAGCAGTTCTTC. It is translated as CASTLTRLAENNEQFF. The genes are TRBV5-4 and TRBJ2-1; 9 nucleotides match TRBD2. CDR3 length equals 16 residues. Trimming cost V 6 bases and J 5 bases; bases outside gene matches: 12. Germline V gene lookup returns CDR1 SGHNT and CDR2 YYREEE (reference sequence). Full variable domain (outside the CDR3, taken from reference TRBV5-4 and TRBJ2-1): ETGVTQSPTHLIKTRGQQVTLRCSSQSGHNTVSWYQQALGQGPQFIFQYYREEENGRGNFPPRFSGLQFPNYSSELNVNALELDDSALYLCASTLTRLAENNEQFFGPGTRLTVL.

V gene TRBV6-5 combines with J gene TRBJ1-2; TRBD1 agrees at 7 bases. Germline CDR1 is MNHEY and CDR2 is SVGAGI. V gave up 5 bases and J gave up 0 bases; unmatched junction bases: 6. This CDR3 comprises 15 residues. The CDR3 protein is CASSISGTANYGYTF. The CDR3 region has the DNA TGTGCCAGCAGTATCTCCGGGACAGCTAACTATGGCTACACCTTC.

The chain uses TRBV20-1 and TRBJ2-7, with a tentative D call TRBD2 (5 bases). CDR1 and CDR2 from the germline V gene are DFQATT and SNEGSKA (reference sequence). This CDR3 has 18 residues. Trimming pared 3 bases from V and 9 bases from J, leaving 33 bases between. The CDR3 region has the DNA TGCAGTGCTAGTTTAACTGGCCGTTCTGCGGAGGTGGATTTTGCGCAGTACTTC. The encoded protein is CSASLTGRSAEVDFAQYF.

The chain recombines TRBV24-1 with TRBJ2-7; 9 positions agree with TRBD1. The CDR3 runs to 15 residues. Germline loops: CDR1 KGHDR, CDR2 SFDVKD. The V segment lost 3 bases and the J segment 4 bases; nucleotides outside the gene matches: 6. CDR3 in amino acids: CATSDGSGTGYEQYF. In DNA form, the CDR3 reads TGTGCCACCAGTGATGGCTCCGGGACAGGGTACGAGCAGTACTTC.

This clone appeared many times. The chain recombines TRBV3-1 (or the pseudogene TRBV3-2) with TRBJ2-1; 9 bases line up with TRBD2. CDR3 length: 15 amino acids. Trimming cost V 4 bases and J 9 bases; bases outside gene matches: 10. In germline, CDR1 is LGHDT, CDR2 YNNKEL (reference sequence). For the CDR3, the DNA is TGTGCCAGCAGCCGAGGCGGGAGGGCTTTAGGTGAGCAGTTCTTC. This encodes CASSRGGRALGEQFF.

The rearrangement joins TRBV7-2 to TRBJ2-1; D perhaps matches TRBD2 (5 bases). This CDR3 spans 14 amino acids. Looked up from germline, CDR1 is SGHTA and CDR2 is FQGNSA. Deletions cut 7 bases from V and 8 bases from J, with 18 bases between. The chain's CDR3 is CASNRGNTFDEQFF. The CDR3 DNA is TGTGCCAGCAACCGGGGAAACACGTTCGATGAGCAGTTCTTC.

This clone was seen a few times. This chain joins TRBV2 and TRBJ1-2; D is undetermined. Germline V gene sequence: CDR1 SNHLY, CDR2 FYNNEI. The CDR3 loop spans 12 amino acids. V gave up 7 bases and J gave up 6 bases, with 12 bases separating them. In nucleotides, the CDR3 is TGTGCCAGCACTGCGCGGGGTCATGGCTACACCTTC. This translates into CASTARGHGYTF.

The rearrangement joins TRBV19 to TRBJ1-1; the match to TRBD1 covers 9 bases. There are 18 residues in the CDR3. The germline gives CDR1 LNHDA, CDR2 SQIVND (reference sequence). J was trimmed by 7 bases and V by 5 bases; bases with no gene match: 20. For the CDR3, the DNA is TGTGCCAGTAGTGCCATACCCGGGACAGGGAGAGGTTCAATTGAAGCTTTCTTT. Translated: CASSAIPGTGRGSIEAFF.

The genes are TRBV4-1 and TRBJ2-1; 9 nucleotides agree with TRBD1. J gave up 1 base and V 0 bases, and 4 bases lay outside the gene matches. CDR1 and CDR2 (germline): MGHRA, YSYEKL. The CDR3 covers 17 residues. CDR3 nucleotides: TGCGCCAGCAGCCAAGACGGGACAGGGACTTCCTACAATGAGCAGTTCTTC. The encoded protein is CASSQDGTGTSYNEQFF.

The V gene is TRBV19, the J gene TRBJ2-1; tentatively, D is TRBD1 (5 bases). V dropped 3 bases and J dropped 6 bases, with 15 bases sitting between them. The length of the CDR3 is 15 residues. Germline V lookup: CDR1 LNHDA, CDR2 SQIVND (reference sequence). This CDR3 is CASSMGWQGGNEQFF. The CDR3 nucleotides are TGTGCCAGTAGTATGGGGTGGCAGGGTGGCAATGAGCAGTTCTTC.

The chain combines TRBV10-3 with TRBJ2-3; 10 bases line up with TRBD2. Trimming cost V 3 bases and J 4 bases; bases outside gene matches: 1. Germline V CDR1 and CDR2: ENHRY, SYGVKD. CDR3 length equals 14 residues. The CDR3 coding sequence is TGTGCCATCAGTGATAGCGGGGGGTCAGATACGCAGTATTTT. Translated: CAISDSGGSDTQYF.

CDR3 sequence: CASSTLTGGSYNEQFF. The CDR3 DNA sequence: TGTGCCAGTAGTACCTTGACAGGGGGCTCCTACAATGAGCAGTTCTTC. The chain employs TRBV19 and TRBJ2-1; 9 bases line up with TRBD1. CDR1 is LNHDA and CDR2 is SQIVND in the germline V gene (reference sequence). CDR3 length: 16 amino acids. V shed 4 bases, J shed 0 bases, and the junction held 4 bases outside the gene matches.

This clone has just a few counts. The chain uses TRBV7-2 and TRBJ2-7, with D possibly being TRBD2 (6 bases). Deletions cut 1 base from V and 3 bases from J, with 13 bases between. Per germline, CDR1 SGHTA and CDR2 FQGNSA. The CDR3 consists of 15 residues. The CDR3 sequence is CASSLGGGRSYEQYF. In DNA, the CDR3 is TGTGCCAGCAGCTTAGGTGGGGGGAGAAGCTACGAGCAGTACTTC.

The chain joins TRBV19 to TRBJ1-1, with TRBD1 as a possible D gene (6 bases). The CDR3 consists of 18 residues. CDR1 and CDR2 from the germline V gene are LNHDA and SQIVND (reference sequence). Trimming shortened V by 3 bases and J by 1 base, and 21 bases separated the two germline ends. The CDR3 sequence is CASSMTGLSLGGNTEAFF. DNA for the CDR3: TGTGCCAGTAGTATGACAGGACTGTCCCTTGGCGGGAACACTGAAGCTTTCTTT.

The chain couples TRBV15 to TRBJ2-3, with no clear D. The CDR3 is 14 residues long. The ends were cut back, 6 bases at V and 2 bases at J, with 12 bases in the middle. CDR1 and CDR2 (germline): LNHNV, YYDKDF (reference sequence). In DNA form, the CDR3 reads TGTGCCACCAGGTCATCTCCAGACACAGATACGCAGTATTTT. Translated: CATRSSPDTDTQYF.

The sample holds a few counts of this clone. This chain joins TRBV7-3 and TRBJ2-5, with 7 bases that match TRBD1. Per germline, CDR1 SGHTA and CDR2 FQGTGA. V trimming: 5 bases; J trimming: 1 base; junction bases outside the gene matches: 7. The CDR3 runs 15 residues. The CDR3 DNA follows: TGTGCCAGCAGCGCCCGACAGGGATCCCAAGAGACCCAGTACTTC. It yields the protein CASSARQGSQETQYF.

A note on this clone: Relative to the germline gene, one junction end is altered; a read error may explain this. The chain joins TRBV7-2 to TRBJ1-5; no clear D. This CDR3 is 11 amino acids long. Germline CDR1 SGHTA, CDR2 FQGNSA. The chain's CDR3 is CASSLRKDRDF. As DNA, the CDR3 is TGTGCCAGCAGCTTAAGAAAAGATCGGGATTTT. The full variable domain, rest sourced from reference TRBV7-2 and TRBJ1-5, is GAGVSQSPSNKVTEKGKDVELRCDPISGHTALYWYRQSLGQGLEFLIYFQGNSAPDKSGLPSDRFSAERTGGSVSTLTIQRTQQEDSAVYLCASSLRKDRDFGDGTRLSIL.

This clone came up once. Other DNA sequences in the sample encode the same CDR3. The chain carries TRBV6-5 and TRBJ1-3, with TRBD1 matching over 8 bases. Unmatched junction bases numbered 1, after V lost 0 bases and J lost 0 bases. This CDR3 has 16 amino acids. Per the germline V gene, CDR1 is MNHEY and CDR2 is SVGAGI. The CDR3 sequence: CASSYSDRASGNTIYF. The CDR3 nucleotides are TGTGCCAGCAGTTACTCGGACAGGGCCTCTGGAAACACCATATATTTT.